This TCR beta chain was documented in a study of T cell responses to AZD1222 COVID-19 vaccine. Study conclusions and caveats: Only a handful of individuals given AZD1222 were seropositive at baseline. Two doses of AZD1222 preceded a rise in Spike-specific TCR breadth and depth.

Clones were sequenced by immunoSEQ multiplex PCR, and TCRdb holds only the in-frame ones, with some missing. The repertoire holds roughly 100,000 clones, with about 90% as singletons. This clone was counted a single time. Antigen unknown. Pooling of second doses given at about 4 or about 12 weeks was done. The V end was cut by 3 bases, the J end by 8 bases, with 7 bases between. This CDR3 contains 12 residues. This chain links TRBV12-3 or TRBV12-4 with TRBJ1-4; no reliable D call. The receptor was derived from an adult who received the AZD1222 COVID-19 vaccine. The starting material was peripheral blood, obtained 28 days after the second AZD1222 dose. CDR3 coding DNA: TGTGCCAGCAGTTTGGCGCGAGAAAAACTGTTTTTT. Translation gives CASSLAREKLFF.